Below, one TCR beta chain is given with its context. The antigen is unknown. Cryopreserved PBMCs were the source of around 2 micrograms of genomic DNA, which went to TCR beta libraries. This entry belongs to a study of cytotoxic CD8 clonotypes in ibrutinib-treated CLL. The overall study: Investigators collected response samples after a median approximately twelve months of treatment, range 6 to 36.

The study's findings and limits: Baseline clonality exceeded age-matched healthy donors and tracked circulating CD8+ T-cell counts.

Clones were sequenced by immunoSEQ multiplex PCR, and TCRdb holds only the in-frame ones, with some missing. The table has 90,000 to 150,000 clones, about 53% seen once. There are 13 residues in the CDR3. Germline V gene sequence: CDR1 ENHRY, CDR2 SYGVKD. Trimming removed 2 bases at V and 9 bases at J, with 11 bases between. J is TRBJ2-1 and V is TRBV10-3; D could derive from TRBD1 or TRBD2 (6 bases each). Sequenced here: PBMCs, sampled after 24 months of ibrutinib treatment. The receptor comes from a human donor with chronic lymphocytic leukemia. CDR3 amino acids: CAISEGRGVEQFF. CDR3 sequence (DNA): TGTGCCATCAGTGAGGGAAGGGGGGTTGAGCAGTTCTTC.